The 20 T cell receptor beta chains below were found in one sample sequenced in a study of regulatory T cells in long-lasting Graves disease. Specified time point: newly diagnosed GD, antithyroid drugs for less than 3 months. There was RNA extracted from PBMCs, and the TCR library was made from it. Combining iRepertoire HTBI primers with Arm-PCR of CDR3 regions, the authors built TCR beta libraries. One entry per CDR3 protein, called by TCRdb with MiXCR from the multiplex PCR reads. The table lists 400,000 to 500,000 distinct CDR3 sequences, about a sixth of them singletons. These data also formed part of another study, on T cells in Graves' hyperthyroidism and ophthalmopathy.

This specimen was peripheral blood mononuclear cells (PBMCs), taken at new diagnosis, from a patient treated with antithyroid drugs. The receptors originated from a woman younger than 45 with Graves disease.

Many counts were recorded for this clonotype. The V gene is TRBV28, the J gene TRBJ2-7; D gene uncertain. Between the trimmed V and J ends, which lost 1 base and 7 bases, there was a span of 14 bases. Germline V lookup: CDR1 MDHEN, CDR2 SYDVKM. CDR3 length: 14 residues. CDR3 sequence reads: CASSLFSSIQEQYF. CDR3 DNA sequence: TGTGCCAGCAGTTTATTCTCTTCCATTCAGGAGCAGTACTTC.

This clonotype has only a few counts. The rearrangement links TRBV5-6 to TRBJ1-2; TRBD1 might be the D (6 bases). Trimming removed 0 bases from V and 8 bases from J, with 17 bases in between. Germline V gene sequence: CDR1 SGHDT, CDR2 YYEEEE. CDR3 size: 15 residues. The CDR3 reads CASSLAWAGAGGYTF. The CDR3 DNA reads TGTGCCAGCAGCTTGGCCTGGGCAGGGGCCGGGGGCTACACCTTC. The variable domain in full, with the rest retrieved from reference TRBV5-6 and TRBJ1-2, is DAGVTQSPTHLIKTRGQQVTLRCSPKSGHDTVSWYQQALGQGPQFIFQYYEEEERQRGNFPDRFSGHQFPNYSSELNVNALLLGDSALYLCASSLAWAGAGGYTFGSGTRLTVV.

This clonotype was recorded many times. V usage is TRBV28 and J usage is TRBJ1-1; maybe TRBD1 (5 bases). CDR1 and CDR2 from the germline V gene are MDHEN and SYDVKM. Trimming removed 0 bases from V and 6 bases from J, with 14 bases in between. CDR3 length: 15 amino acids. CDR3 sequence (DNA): TGTGCCAGCAGTTTATGGGACCGGCAGACAGCTGAAGCTTTCTTT. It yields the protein CASSLWDRQTAEAFF.

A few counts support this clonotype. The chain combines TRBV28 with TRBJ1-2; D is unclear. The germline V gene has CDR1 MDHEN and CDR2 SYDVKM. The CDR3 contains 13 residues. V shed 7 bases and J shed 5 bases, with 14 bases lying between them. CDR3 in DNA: TGTGCCAGCACCCCCCTGGGCAGGTATGGCTACACCTTC. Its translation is CASTPLGRYGYTF.

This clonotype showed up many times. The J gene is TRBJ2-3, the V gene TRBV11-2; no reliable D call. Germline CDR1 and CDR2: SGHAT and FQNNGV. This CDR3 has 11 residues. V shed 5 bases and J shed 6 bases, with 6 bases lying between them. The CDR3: CASSPIDTQYF. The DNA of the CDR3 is TGTGCCAGCAGCCCTATTGATACGCAGTATTTT.

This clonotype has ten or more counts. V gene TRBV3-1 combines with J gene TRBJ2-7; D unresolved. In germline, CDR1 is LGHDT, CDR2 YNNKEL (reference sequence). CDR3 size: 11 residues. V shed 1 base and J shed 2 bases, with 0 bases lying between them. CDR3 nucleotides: TGTGCCAGCAGCCAAGCCTACGAGCAGTACTTC. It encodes CASSQAYEQYF.

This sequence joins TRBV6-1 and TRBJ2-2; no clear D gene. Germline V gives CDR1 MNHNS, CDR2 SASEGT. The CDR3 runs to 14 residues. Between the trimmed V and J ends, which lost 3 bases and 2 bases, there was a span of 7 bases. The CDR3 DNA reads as TGTGCCAGCAGTGAGTACAGAAACACCGGGGAGCTGTTTTTT. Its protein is CASSEYRNTGELFF.

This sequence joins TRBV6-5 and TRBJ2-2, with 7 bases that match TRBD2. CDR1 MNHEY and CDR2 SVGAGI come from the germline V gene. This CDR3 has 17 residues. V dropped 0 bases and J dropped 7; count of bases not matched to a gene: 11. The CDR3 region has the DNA TGTGCCAGCAGTTACTCGGGGGGAGGGCCTAGGAGCGGGGAGCTGTTTTTT. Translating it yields CASSYSGGGPRSGELFF.

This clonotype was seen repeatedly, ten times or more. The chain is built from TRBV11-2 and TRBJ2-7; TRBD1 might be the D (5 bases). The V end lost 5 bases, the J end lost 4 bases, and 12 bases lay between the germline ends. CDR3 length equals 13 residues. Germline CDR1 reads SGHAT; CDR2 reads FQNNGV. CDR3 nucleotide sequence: TGTGCCAGCAGCCTTTGGACACCATACGAGCAGTACTTC. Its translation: CASSLWTPYEQYF.

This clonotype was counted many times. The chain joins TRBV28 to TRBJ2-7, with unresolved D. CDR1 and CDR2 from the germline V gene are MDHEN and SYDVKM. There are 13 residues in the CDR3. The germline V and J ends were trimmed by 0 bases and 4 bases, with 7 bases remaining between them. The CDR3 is CASSLWGGYEQYF. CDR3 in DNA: TGTGCCAGCAGTTTATGGGGTGGGTACGAGCAGTACTTC.

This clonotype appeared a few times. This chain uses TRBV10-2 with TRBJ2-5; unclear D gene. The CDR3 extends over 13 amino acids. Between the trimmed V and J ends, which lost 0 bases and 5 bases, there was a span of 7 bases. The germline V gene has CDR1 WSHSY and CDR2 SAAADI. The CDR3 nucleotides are TGCGCCAGCAGTGAGTCGACCTGGGAGACCCAGTACTTC. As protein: CASSESTWETQYF.

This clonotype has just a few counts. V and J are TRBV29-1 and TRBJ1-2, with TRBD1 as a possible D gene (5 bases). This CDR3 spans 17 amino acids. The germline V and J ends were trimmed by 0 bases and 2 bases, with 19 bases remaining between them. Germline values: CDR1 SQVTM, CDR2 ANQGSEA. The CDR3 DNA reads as TGCAGCGTTGAAGATCTGGACTTAAAGGGGCACAACTATGGCTACACCTTC. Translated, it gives CSVEDLDLKGHNYGYTF.

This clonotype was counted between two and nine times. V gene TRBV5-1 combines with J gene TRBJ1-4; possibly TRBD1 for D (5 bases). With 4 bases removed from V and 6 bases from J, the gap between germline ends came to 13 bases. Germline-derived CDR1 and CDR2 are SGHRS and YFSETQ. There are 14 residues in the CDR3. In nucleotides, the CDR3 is TGCGCCAGCAGCGGAGGGGTGGGGCATGAAAAACTGTTTTTT. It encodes CASSGGVGHEKLFF.

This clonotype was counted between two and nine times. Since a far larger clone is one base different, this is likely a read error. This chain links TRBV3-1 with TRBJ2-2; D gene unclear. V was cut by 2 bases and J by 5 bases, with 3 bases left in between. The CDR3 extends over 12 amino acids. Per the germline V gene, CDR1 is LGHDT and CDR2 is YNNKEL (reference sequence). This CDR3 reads CASSQKTGELFF. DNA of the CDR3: TGTGCCAGCAGCCAAAAGACCGGGGAGCTGTTTTTT.

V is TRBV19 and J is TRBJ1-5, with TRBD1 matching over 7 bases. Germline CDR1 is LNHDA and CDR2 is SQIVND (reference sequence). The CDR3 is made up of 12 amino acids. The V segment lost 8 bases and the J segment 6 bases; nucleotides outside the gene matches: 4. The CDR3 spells CASGTDRQPQHF. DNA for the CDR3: TGTGCCAGTGGGACAGATCGTCAGCCCCAGCATTTT.

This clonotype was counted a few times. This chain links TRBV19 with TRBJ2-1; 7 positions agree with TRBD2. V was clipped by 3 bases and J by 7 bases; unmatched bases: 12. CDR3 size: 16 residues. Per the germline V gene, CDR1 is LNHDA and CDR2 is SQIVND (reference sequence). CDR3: CASSIRRGREWNEQFF. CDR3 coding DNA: TGTGCCAGTAGTATCCGCCGAGGGCGGGAGTGGAATGAGCAGTTCTTC.

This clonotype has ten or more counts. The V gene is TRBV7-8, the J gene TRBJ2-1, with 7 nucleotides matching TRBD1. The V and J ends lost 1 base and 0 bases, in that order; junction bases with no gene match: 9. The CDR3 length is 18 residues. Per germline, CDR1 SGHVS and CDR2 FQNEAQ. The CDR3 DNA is TGTGCCAGCAGCTTAGGAAAGGGGGCATTCTACTCCTACAATGAGCAGTTCTTC. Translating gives CASSLGKGAFYSYNEQFF.

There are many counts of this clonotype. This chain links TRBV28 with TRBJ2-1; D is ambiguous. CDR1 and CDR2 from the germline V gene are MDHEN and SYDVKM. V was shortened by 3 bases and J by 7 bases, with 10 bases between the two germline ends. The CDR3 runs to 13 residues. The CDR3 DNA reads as TGTGCCAGCAGTTTTCCAGTTAGAAATGAGCAGTTCTTC. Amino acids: CASSFPVRNEQFF.

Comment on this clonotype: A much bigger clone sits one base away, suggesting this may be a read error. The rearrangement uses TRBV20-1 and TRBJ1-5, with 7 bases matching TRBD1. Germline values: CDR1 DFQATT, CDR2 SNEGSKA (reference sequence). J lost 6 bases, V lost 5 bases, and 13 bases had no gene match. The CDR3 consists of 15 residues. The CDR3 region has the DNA TGCAGTGCTTCGACCCCGGGACAGAGACTTCAGCCCCAGCATTTT. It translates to CSASTPGQRLQPQHF.

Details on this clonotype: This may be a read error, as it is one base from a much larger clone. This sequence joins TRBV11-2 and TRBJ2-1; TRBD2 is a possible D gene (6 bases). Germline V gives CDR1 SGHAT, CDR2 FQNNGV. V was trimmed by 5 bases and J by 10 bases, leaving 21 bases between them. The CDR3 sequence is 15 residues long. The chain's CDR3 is CASSATGLPSYEQFF. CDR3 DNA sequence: TGTGCCAGCAGCGCGACGGGACTCCCATCCTACGAGCAGTTCTTC.